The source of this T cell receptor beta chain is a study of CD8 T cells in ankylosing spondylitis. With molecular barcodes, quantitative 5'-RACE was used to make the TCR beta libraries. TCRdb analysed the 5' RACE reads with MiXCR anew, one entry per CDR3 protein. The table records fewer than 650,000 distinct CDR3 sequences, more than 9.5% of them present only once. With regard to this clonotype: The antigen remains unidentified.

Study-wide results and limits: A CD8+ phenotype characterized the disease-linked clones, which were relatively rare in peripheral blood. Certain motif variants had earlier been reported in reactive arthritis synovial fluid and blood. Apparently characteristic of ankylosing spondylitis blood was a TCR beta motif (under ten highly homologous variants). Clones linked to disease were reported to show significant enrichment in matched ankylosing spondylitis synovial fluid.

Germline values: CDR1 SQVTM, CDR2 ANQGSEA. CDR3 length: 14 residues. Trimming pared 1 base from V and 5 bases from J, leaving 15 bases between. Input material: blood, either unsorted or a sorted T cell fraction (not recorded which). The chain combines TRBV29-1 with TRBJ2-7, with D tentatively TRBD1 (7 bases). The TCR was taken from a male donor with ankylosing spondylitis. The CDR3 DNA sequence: TGCAGCGTTGAAGGACAGGGAGGTCTGGACGAGCAGTACTTC. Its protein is CSVEGQGGLDEQYF.